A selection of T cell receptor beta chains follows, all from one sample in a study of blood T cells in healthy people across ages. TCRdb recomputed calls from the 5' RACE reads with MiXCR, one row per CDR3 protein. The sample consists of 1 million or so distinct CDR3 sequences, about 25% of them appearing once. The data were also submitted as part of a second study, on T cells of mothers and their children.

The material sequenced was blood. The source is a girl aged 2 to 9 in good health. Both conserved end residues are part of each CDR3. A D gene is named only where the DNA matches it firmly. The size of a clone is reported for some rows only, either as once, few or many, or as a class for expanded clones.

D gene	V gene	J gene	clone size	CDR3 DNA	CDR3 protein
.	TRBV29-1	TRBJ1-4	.	TGCAGCGTTGAAAGGGGTACAGGGTCCGAAAAACTGTTTTTT	CSVERGTGSEKLFF
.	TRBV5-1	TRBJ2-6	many	TGCGCCAGCAGCTTGGAGGGAGCTGGGGCCAACGTCCTGACTTTC	CASSLEGAGANVLTF
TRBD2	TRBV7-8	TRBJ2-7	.	TGTGCCAGCAGCCCGGGGACTAGCGGGGCCCACGAGCAGTACTTC	CASSPGTSGAHEQYF
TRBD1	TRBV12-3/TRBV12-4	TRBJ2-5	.	TGTGCCAGCAGCGACAGGGGGCTGGAGACCCAGTACTTC	CASSDRGLETQYF
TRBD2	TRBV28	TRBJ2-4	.	TGTGCCAGCAGCCCTAGGTTGCGGGGGGGAGGCAAAAACATTCAGTACTTC	CASSPRLRGGGKNIQYF
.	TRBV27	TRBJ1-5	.	TGTGCCAGCAGTTCATTCCTTGGCAGGGCCGACAATCAGCCCCAGCATTTT	CASSSFLGRADNQPQHF
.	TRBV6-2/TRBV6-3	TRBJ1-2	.	TGTGCCAGCAGTTACCCCGCCGGGGGCTACACCTTC	CASSYPAGGYTF
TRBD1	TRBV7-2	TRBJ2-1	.	TGTGCCAGCTGCTACAGGGGTGGAACCTACAATGAGCAGTTCTTC	CASCYRGGTYNEQFF
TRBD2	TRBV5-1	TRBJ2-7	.	TGCGCCAGCAGACAGGGACTAGCGACCTACGAGCAGTACTTC	CASRQGLATYEQYF
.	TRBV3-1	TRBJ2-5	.	TGTGCCAGCAGCTTCGGTAACTCCTTTATAGAGACCCAGTACTTC	CASSFGNSFIETQYF
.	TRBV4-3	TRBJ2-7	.	TGCGCCAGCAGCCAAGGGGAACTGAGCTCCTACGAGCAGTACTTC	CASSQGELSSYEQYF
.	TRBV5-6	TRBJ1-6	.	TGTGCCAGCAGCTTGGAGGGACGTCTCCTCCACTTT	CASSLEGRLLHF
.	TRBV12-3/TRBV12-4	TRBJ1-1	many	TGTGCCAGCAGCCAACAGGGTGGCACTGAAGCTTTCTTT	CASSQQGGTEAFF
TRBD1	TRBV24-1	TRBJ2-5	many	TGTGCCACCAGTGAAGCTACAGGGGGTTCAGAGACCCAGTACTTC	CATSEATGGSETQYF
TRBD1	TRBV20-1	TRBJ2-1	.	TGCAGTGCTAGGACAGGACAGGAAAACAATGAGCAGTTCTTC	CSARTGQENNEQFF
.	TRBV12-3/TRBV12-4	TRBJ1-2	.	TGTGCCAGCAGCCTTACAGACATCTCAACTTATGGCTACACCTTC	CASSLTDISTYGYTF
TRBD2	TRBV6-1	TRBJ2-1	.	TGTGCCAGCAGCGCACTAGCGGGAGGCTCCAATGAGCAGTTCTTC	CASSALAGGSNEQFF
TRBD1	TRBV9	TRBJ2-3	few	TGTGCCAGCAGCAGACAGGGCGGGTTGGAGGCAGATACGCAGTATTTT	CASSRQGGLEADTQYF
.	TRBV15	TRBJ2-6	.	TGTGCCACCAGCAGAGAAACAGGAGGTGGGGCCAACGTCCTGACTTTC	CATSRETGGGANVLTF
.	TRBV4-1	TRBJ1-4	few	TGCGCCAGCAGCCAAGAAGGGGAGGGTGAAAAACTGTTTTTT	CASSQEGEGEKLFF
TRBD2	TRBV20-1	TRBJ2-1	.	TGCAGTGCTCCCACCGGGACTAGCGTCAATGAGCAGTTCTTC	CSAPTGTSVNEQFF
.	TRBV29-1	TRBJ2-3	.	TGCAGCGTTGAAGAGGGGGGTCGCCCAGATACGCAGTATTTT	CSVEEGGRPDTQYF
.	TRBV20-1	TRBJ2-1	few	TGCAGTGCAGGGGTAGCCCCCGAGTACAATGAGCAGTTCTTC	CSAGVAPEYNEQFF
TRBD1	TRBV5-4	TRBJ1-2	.	TGTGCCAGCAGCCCACCGACAGGGGGGGATGGCTACACCTTC	CASSPPTGGDGYTF
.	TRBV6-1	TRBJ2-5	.	TGTGCCAGCAGTGAAGTCAGGGGGGGGGAGACCCAGTACTTC	CASSEVRGGETQYF
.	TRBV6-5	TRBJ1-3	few	TGTGCCAGCAGTTCCCCCTTGGCGAACTCTGGAAACACCATATATTTT	CASSSPLANSGNTIYF
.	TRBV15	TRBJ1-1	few	TGTGCCACCAGCAGAGTACCGTATGAAGCTTTCTTT	CATSRVPYEAFF
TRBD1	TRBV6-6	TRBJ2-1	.	TGTGCCAGCAGTAATTCCGGGACAGGGGAAAATGAGCAGTTCTTC	CASSNSGTGENEQFF
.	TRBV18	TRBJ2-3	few	TGTGCCAGCTCCCCCTTCGTGGGGGCTCTTAGCACAGATACGCAGTATTTT	CASSPFVGALSTDTQYF
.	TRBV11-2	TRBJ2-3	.	TGTGCCAGCAGCTTATATTTCGGGACTTTTGTTAGTGCCATAAGCACAGATACGCAGTATTTT	CASSLYFGTFVSAISTDTQYF
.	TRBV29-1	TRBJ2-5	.	TGCAGCGTCACTAGGGGGGTCCCGGGGGAGACCCAGTACTTC	CSVTRGVPGETQYF
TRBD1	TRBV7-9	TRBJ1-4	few	TGTGCCAGCAGCTTAACCCGGACAGGACCTAATGAAAAACTGTTTTTT	CASSLTRTGPNEKLFF
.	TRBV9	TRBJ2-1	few	TGTGCCAGCAGCGTCTCACCGGGTCCTCGCGGTGAGCAGTTCTTC	CASSVSPGPRGEQFF
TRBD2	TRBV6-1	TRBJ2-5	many	TGTGCCAGCAGAGTCGGGGGGGGAGAGACCCAGTACTTC	CASRVGGGETQYF
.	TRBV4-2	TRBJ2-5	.	TGTGCCAGCAGCCAAGATAAGGGCTGGGCTAGCGAAGAGACCCAGTACTTC	CASSQDKGWASEETQYF
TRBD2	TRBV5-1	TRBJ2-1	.	TGCGCCAGCAGCTTGTTTAGCGGGGCGCCAAACAATGAGCAGTTCTTC	CASSLFSGAPNNEQFF
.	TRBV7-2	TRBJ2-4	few	TGTGCCAGCAGCCTCACTCCCAAAAACATTCAGTACTTC	CASSLTPKNIQYF
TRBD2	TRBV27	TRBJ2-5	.	TGTGCCAGCAGTTTAGGCCAGCGGGGGGCCCCCGGAGAGACCCAGTACTTC	CASSLGQRGAPGETQYF
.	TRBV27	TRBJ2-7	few	TGTGCCAGCAGTTTATCGGCGGACCTCTCCTACGAGCAGTACTTC	CASSLSADLSYEQYF
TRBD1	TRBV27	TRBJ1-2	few	TGTGCCAGCAGACCCCGGGACAGGGATAGAGGGGGAACCTTC	CASRPRDRDRGGTF
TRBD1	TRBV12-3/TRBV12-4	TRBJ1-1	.	TGTGCCAGCAGTTCTACAGGGGGGAGGACTGAAGCTTTCTTT	CASSSTGGRTEAFF
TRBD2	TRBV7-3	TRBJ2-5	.	TGTGCCAGCAGCTTAGGTTCTGAAGCGGGAGGGGGAGAGACCCAGTACTTC	CASSLGSEAGGGETQYF
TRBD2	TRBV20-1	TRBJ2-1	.	TGCAGTGCCAGGACTAGCCAGATTGAGCAGTTCTTC	CSARTSQIEQFF
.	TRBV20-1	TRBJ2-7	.	TGCAGTGCTGTCGGATTCGCTTCTAACTCCTACGAGCAGTACTTC	CSAVGFASNSYEQYF
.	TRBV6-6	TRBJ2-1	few	TGTGCCAGCAGTTACGGGGGCTTCCGACGGAATGAGCAGTTCTTC	CASSYGGFRRNEQFF
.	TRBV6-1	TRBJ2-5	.	TGTGCCAGCAGTGGATTTGGCGAAGAGACCCAGTACTTC	CASSGFGEETQYF
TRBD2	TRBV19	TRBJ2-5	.	TGTGCCGGCGGCTTAGCGGGAGTGAGGGAGACCCAGTACTTC	CAGGLAGVRETQYF
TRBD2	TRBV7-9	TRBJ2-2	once	TGTGCCAGCAGCTCGGGACTAGCGGGAGCTAACACCGGGGAGCTGTTTTTT	CASSSGLAGANTGELFF
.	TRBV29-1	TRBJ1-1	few	TGCAGCGTTGAAGCTTGGTCATTGAACACTGAAGCTTTCTTT	CSVEAWSLNTEAFF